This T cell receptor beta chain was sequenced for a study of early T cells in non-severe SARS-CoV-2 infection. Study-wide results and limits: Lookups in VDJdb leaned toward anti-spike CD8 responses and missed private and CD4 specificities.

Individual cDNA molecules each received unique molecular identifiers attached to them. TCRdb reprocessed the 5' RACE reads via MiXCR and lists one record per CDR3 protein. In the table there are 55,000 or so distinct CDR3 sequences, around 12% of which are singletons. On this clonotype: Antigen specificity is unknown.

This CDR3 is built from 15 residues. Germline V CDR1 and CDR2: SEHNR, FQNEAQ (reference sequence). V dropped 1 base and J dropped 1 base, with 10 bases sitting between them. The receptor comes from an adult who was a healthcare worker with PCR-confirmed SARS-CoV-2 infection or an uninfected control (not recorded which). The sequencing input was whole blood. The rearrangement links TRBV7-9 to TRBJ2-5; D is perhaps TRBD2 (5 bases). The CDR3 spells CASSLELGPQETQYF. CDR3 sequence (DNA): TGTGCCAGCAGCTTAGAACTAGGCCCCCAAGAGACCCAGTACTTC.